This TCR beta chain derives from a study of blood T cell repertoires in COVID-19. The assay was immunoSEQ multiplex PCR, and TCRdb's table has in-frame clones only and misses some. The sample includes 120,000 or so clones, approximately 87% seen only once; the top ten take around 4.2%. Per the germline V gene, CDR1 is SGHNT and CDR2 is YENEEA. The CDR3 runs to 14 residues. V was pared by 5 bases and J by 0 bases, with 7 bases between. Only one count was recorded for this clone. This TCR came from a man aged 55 to 70 with acute or convalescent COVID-19. The rearrangement joins TRBV11-3 to TRBJ2-2, with D possibly TRBD2 on 6 matching bases. Material for sequencing was peripheral blood. DNA of the CDR3: TGTGCCAGCAGCGGGGGGTCGAACACCGGGGAGCTGTTTTTT. Translation: CASSGGSNTGELFF.